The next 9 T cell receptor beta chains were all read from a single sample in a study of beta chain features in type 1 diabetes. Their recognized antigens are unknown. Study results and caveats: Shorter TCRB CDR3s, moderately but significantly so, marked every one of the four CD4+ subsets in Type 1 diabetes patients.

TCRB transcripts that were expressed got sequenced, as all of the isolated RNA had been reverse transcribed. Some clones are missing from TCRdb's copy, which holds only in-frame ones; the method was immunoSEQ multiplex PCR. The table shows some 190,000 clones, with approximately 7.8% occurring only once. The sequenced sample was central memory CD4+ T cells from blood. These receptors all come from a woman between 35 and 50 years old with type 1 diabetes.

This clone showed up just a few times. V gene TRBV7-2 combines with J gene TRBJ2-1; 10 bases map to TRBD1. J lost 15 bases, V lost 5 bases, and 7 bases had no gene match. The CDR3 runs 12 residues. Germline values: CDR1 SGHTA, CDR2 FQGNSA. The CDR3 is CASSLGQGGWFF. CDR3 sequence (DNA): TGTGCCAGCAGCCTTGGACAGGGGGGCTGGTTCTTC.

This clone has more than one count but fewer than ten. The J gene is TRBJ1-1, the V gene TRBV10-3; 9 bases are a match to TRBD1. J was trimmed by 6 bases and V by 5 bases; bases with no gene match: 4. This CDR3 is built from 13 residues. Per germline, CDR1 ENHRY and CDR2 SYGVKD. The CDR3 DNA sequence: TGTGCCATCAGTCGACAGGGGGATTCTGAAGCTTTCTTT. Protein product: CAISRQGDSEAFF.

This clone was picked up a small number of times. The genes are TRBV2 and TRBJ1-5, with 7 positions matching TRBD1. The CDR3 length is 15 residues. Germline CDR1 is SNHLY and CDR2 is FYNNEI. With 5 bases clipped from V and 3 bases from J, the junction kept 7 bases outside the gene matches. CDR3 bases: TGTGCCAGCAGTCCAGCACAGGGGTCCAATCAGCCCCAGCATTTT. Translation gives CASSPAQGSNQPQHF.

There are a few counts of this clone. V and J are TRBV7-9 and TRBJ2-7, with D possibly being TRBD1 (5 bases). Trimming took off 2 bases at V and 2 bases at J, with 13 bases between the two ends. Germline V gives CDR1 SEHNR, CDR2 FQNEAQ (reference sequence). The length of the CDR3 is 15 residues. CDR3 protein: CASSLRQGATYEQYF. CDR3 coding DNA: TGTGCCAGCAGCTTAAGGCAGGGTGCAACCTACGAGCAGTACTTC.

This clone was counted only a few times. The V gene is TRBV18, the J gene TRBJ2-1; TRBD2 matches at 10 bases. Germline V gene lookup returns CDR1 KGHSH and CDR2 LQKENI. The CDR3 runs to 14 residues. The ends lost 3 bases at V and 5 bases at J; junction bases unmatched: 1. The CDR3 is CASSPLAGDNEQFF. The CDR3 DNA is TGTGCCAGCTCACCCCTAGCGGGAGACAATGAGCAGTTCTTC.

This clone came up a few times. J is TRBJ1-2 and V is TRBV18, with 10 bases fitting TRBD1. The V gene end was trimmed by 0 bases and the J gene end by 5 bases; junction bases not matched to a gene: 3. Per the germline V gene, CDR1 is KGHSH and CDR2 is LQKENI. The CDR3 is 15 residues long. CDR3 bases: TGTGCCAGCTCACCACCGGGACAGGGGAGATATGGCTACACCTTC. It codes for CASSPPGQGRYGYTF.

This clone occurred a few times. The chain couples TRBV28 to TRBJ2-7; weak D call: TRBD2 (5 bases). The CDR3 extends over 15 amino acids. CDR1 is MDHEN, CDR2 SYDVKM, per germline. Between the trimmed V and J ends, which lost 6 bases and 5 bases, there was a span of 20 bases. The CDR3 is CASSPRTGRKNEQYF. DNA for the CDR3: TGTGCCAGCAGCCCCCGGACTGGGAGAAAGAACGAGCAGTACTTC.

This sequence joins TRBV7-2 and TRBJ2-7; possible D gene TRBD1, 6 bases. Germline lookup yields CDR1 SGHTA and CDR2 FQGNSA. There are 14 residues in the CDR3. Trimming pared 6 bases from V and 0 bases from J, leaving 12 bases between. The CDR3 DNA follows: TGTGCCAGCAGTTATGACAGGTTCTCCTACGAGCAGTACTTC. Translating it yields CASSYDRFSYEQYF.

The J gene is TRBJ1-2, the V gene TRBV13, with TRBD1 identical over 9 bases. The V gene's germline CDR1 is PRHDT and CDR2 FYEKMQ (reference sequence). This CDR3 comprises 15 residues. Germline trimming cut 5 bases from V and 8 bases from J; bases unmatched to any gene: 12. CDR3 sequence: CASSQGDRASKGYTF. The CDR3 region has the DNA TGTGCCAGCAGCCAGGGGGACAGGGCGTCCAAAGGCTACACCTTC. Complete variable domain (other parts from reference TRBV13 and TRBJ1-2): AAGVIQSPRHLIKEKRETATLKCYPIPRHDTVYWYQQGPGQDPQFLISFYEKMQSDKGSIPDRFSAQQFSDYHSELNMSSLELGDSALYFCASSQGDRASKGYTFGSGTRLTVV.